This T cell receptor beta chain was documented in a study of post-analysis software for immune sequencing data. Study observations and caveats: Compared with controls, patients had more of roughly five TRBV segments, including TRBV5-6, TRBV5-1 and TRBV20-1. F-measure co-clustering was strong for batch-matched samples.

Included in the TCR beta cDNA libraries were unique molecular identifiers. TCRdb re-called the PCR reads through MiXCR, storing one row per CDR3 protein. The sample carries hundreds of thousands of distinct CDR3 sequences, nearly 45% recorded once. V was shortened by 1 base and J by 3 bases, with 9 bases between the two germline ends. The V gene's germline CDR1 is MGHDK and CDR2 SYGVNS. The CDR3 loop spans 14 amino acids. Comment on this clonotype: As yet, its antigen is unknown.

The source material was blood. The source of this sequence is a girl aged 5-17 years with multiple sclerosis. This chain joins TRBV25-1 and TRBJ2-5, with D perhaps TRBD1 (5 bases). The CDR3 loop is CASSEFGREETQYF. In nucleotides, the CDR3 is TGTGCCAGCAGTGAATTCGGCAGGGAAGAGACCCAGTACTTC.